Shown below are 25 T cell receptor beta chains from a single sample sequenced in a study of tumor and adjacent non-tumor tissue in lung cancer. TCRbeta libraries were built with three rounds of nested PCR, modified from ARM-PCR. TCRdb redid the calling of the multiplex PCR reads with MiXCR, one entry per CDR3 protein. Of about 200,000 distinct CDR3 sequences listed, 71% are singletons. This sample's RNA came from whole unsorted tissue. The sequenced sample consisted of lung tumor tissue. All receptors come from a man aged 55 to 70 with non-small cell lung cancer.

This chain joins TRBV11-2 and TRBJ2-7; D is ambiguous. V lost 5 bases and J lost 0, with 11 bases in between. From germline, CDR1 is SGHAT and CDR2 FQNNGV. The CDR3 spans 14 residues. The CDR3 sequence is CASSVPHSSYEQYF. The CDR3 DNA reads as TGTGCCAGCAGCGTACCACACAGCTCCTACGAGCAGTACTTC.

In regard to this clonotype: Since a much larger clone is just one base distant, this may be a read error. In this CDR3 the conserved last residue, phenylalanine or tryptophan, is missing, so a read error is likely. This rearrangement joins TRBV12-3 or TRBV12-4 to TRBJ1-5; D might be TRBD1 (5 bases). The V end lost 3 bases, the J end lost 0 bases, and 12 bases lay between the germline ends. This CDR3 contains 16 residues. The CDR3 DNA reads TGTGCCAGCAGTTTCTTCCTTGGGGGTAGCAATCAGCCCCAGCATGTT. Protein product: CASSFFLGGSNQPQHV.

This clonotype was counted between two and nine times. The chain links TRBV12-3 or TRBV12-4 to TRBJ1-5, with unresolved D. The V gene lost 0 bases and the J gene lost 5 bases, with 5 bases spanning the gap. The CDR3 is 13 residues long. CDR3 sequence (DNA): TGTGCCAGCAGTTTAGCATCTCATCAGCCCCAGCATTTT. It translates to CASSLASHQPQHF.

This clonotype occurred many times. The chain is built from TRBV11-2 and TRBJ2-5, with 8 positions matching TRBD2. This CDR3 is built from 16 residues. V trimming: 5 bases; J trimming: 0 bases; junction bases outside the gene matches: 8. Per the germline V gene, CDR1 is SGHAT and CDR2 is FQNNGV. CDR3 amino acids: CASSPLAEWYQETQYF. The CDR3 coding sequence is TGTGCCAGCAGCCCACTAGCGGAATGGTACCAAGAGACCCAGTACTTC.

The J gene is TRBJ1-4, the V gene TRBV5-4; 9 positions agree with TRBD1. Germline CDR1 and CDR2: SGHNT and YYREEE (reference sequence). The CDR3 extends over 16 amino acids. The junction had 6 bases not matched to a gene; V was cut back by 4 bases and J by 2 bases. The CDR3 loop reads CASSAQGAGTNEKLFF. DNA for the CDR3: TGTGCCAGCAGCGCACAGGGGGCTGGGACTAATGAAAAACTGTTTTTT.

A note on this clonotype: One end of the junction varies from germline; a read error may be responsible. V gene TRBV6-2 or TRBV6-3 combines with J gene TRBJ2-2; TRBD2 is a possible D gene (6 bases). Germline CDR1 MNHEY, CDR2 SVGEGT. The CDR3 totals 18 residues. The CDR3 DNA sequence: TGTGCCAGCACTTGGGGGGTCGTGGTGGGAAGAAACACCGGGGAGCGGTTTTTT. This sequence encodes CASTWGVVVGRNTGERFF.

This clonotype was observed once. The junction differs from germline at one of its ends, possibly a read error. V is TRBV6-5 and J is TRBJ2-7; perhaps TRBD2 as D (5 bases). The CDR3 runs 15 residues. Looked up from germline, CDR1 is MNHEY and CDR2 is SVGAGI. CDR3 in amino acids: CASGYLVGVSYEQYF. The DNA of the CDR3 is TGTGCCAGCGGTTACCTAGTGGGAGTCTCCTACGAGCAGTACTTC.

Turning to this clonotype: One base away lies a much larger clone, so this may be a sequencing read error. V and J are TRBV20-1 and TRBJ2-1, with 7 bases that match TRBD1. The V segment lost 6 bases and the J segment 8 bases; nucleotides outside the gene matches: 10. CDR1 DFQATT and CDR2 SNEGSKA come from the germline V gene (reference sequence). The CDR3 runs to 13 residues. The CDR3 region is CSASDRVKDEQFF. CDR3 sequence (DNA): TGCAGTGCCTCCGACAGGGTTAAGGATGAGCAGTTCTTC.

This clonotype was recorded only once. This may arise from a read error, as a much more abundant clone is one base away. The J gene is TRBJ2-1, the V gene TRBV20-1, with TRBD1 matching over 9 bases. The germline gives CDR1 DFQATT, CDR2 SNEGSKA (reference sequence). CDR3 length equals 13 residues. CDR3 amino acids: CIAMGQGGREQFF. DNA for the CDR3: TGCATTGCTATGGGACAGGGCGGGCGTGAGCAGTTCTTC.

About this clonotype: At one of its ends the junction is not consistent with the germline gene, which may arise from a read error. The chain joins TRBV6-6 to TRBJ1-1, with D possibly TRBD1 on 5 matching bases. From germline, CDR1 is MNHNY and CDR2 SVGAGI (reference sequence). This CDR3 is 13 amino acids long. The CDR3 spells CASSIRVNTEAFF. Here the CDR3 DNA reads TGTGCCAGCAGTATCAGGGTAAACACTGAAGCTTTTTTT.

The chain joins TRBV29-1 to TRBJ2-1; 10 bases are shared with TRBD2. Germline assignment: CDR1 SQVTM and CDR2 ANQGSEA. This CDR3 comprises 13 residues. Trimming took 5 bases from V and 8 from J; bases not matched to a gene: 6. DNA of the CDR3: TGCAGCGTTTGGCCTAGCGGGAGCTATGAGCAGTTCTTC. Translated: CSVWPSGSYEQFF.

This sequence joins TRBV29-1 and TRBJ2-3; tentatively, D is TRBD1 or TRBD2 (6 bases each). The V gene lost 8 bases and the J gene lost 14 bases, with 20 bases spanning the gap. Germline assignment: CDR1 SQVTM and CDR2 ANQGSEA. CDR3 length: 11 amino acids. The DNA for the CDR3 is TGCAGCATTTGGGGGGCAGATAGGCGGTATTTT. This sequence encodes CSIWGADRRYF.

This clonotype was recorded once. A much bigger clone sits one base away, suggesting this may be a read error. The V call is TRBV10-2, the J call TRBJ1-5, with D possibly being TRBD1 (5 bases). CDR1 is WSHSY, CDR2 SAAADI, per germline. V was shortened by 3 bases and J by 6 bases, with 12 bases between the two germline ends. The length of the CDR3 is 14 residues. CDR3 loop: CASSDSGGLQPQHF. The CDR3 DNA follows: TGCGCCAGCAGTGATTCTGGGGGTCTTCAGCCCCAGCATTTT.

This clonotype was recorded at least ten times. The chain is built from TRBV11-3 and TRBJ2-7; 10 nucleotides agree with TRBD1. The length of the CDR3 is 14 residues. CDR1 and CDR2 (germline): SGHNT, YENEEA. Trimming removed 4 bases from V and 3 bases from J; junction bases left unmatched: 3. The CDR3 coding sequence is TGTGCCAGCAGCTACCGGGACAGGGGCTACGAGCAGTACTTC. Translating it yields CASSYRDRGYEQYF.

This clonotype was seen once. One end of the junction fails to match germline, which may point to a read error. V is TRBV12-3 or TRBV12-4 and J is TRBJ2-1; a possible D gene is TRBD1 (6 bases). The CDR3 runs to 18 residues. CDR3 amino acids: CGSSLTGPSKSSYNEQFF. The CDR3 DNA sequence: TGTGGCAGCAGCCTCACAGGGCCCTCGAAGAGCTCCTATAATGAGCAGTTCTTC.

In regard to this clonotype: This may be a read error: a much more frequent sequence differs by one nucleotide. The chain couples TRBV5-4 to TRBJ1-2; D unclear. CDR1 and CDR2 (germline): SGHNT, YYREEE (reference sequence). This CDR3 contains 12 residues. V was trimmed by 2 bases and J by 5 bases, leaving 7 bases between them. CDR3 nucleotides: TGTGCCAGCAGCTTTCTGAGTTATGGCTACACCTTC. Amino acids: CASSFLSYGYTF. The full variable domain, with the rest looked up from reference TRBV5-4 and TRBJ1-2, is ETGVTQSPTHLIKTRGQQVTLRCSSQSGHNTVSWYQQALGQGPQFIFQYYREEENGRGNFPPRFSGLQFPNYSSELNVNALELDDSALYLCASSFLSYGYTFGSGTRLTVV.

Of note for this clonotype: Just one base apart from a much larger clone, this may be a read error. The chain combines TRBV20-1 with TRBJ1-5; 9 bases map to TRBD1. CDR1 and CDR2 (germline): DFQATT, SNEGSKA (reference sequence). The CDR3 contains 13 residues. The DNA for the CDR3 is TGCACTGCTAGGGGGACAGGGAATCAGCCCCAGCATTTT. It yields the protein CTARGTGNQPQHF.

On this clonotype itself: Germline is not matched at one junction end, which may reflect a read error. This chain connects TRBV5-1 to TRBJ1-1; the D gene is possibly TRBD1 (5 bases). The CDR3 is 14 residues long. Germline V gene sequence: CDR1 SGHRS, CDR2 YFSETQ. As DNA, the CDR3 is TGTGCCAGCAGCTTGGAAAGTAGGGGCACTGAAGCTTTCTTT. It specifies CASSLESRGTEAFF.

As for this clonotype: A junction boundary mismatches the germline segment, possibly from a read error. The J gene is TRBJ1-2, the V gene TRBV11-2; D is unclear. CDR3 length equals 15 residues. Germline V gives CDR1 SGHAT, CDR2 FQNNGV. The CDR3 reads CANSLGLGGIYGYTF. CDR3 coding DNA: TGTGCCAACAGCTTAGGTCTTGGAGGAATCTATGGCTACACCTTC.

Turning to this clonotype: The conserved closing phenylalanine or tryptophan is absent in this CDR3, likely reflecting a read error. This chain links TRBV20-1 with TRBJ1-5; D is uncertain. The CDR3 runs 15 residues. The germline gives CDR1 DFQATT, CDR2 SNEGSKA (reference sequence). The CDR3 bases are TGCAGTGCTAGGAGGTCCGGTCATAACAATCAGCCACAGCATTCT. Protein: CSARRSGHNNQPQHS.

This rearrangement joins TRBV7-9 to TRBJ2-7; 10 bases line up with TRBD2. Unmatched junction bases numbered 0, after V lost 2 bases and J lost 2 bases. The CDR3 loop spans 14 amino acids. The germline CDR1 and CDR2 sequences are SEHNR and FQNEAQ (reference sequence). For the CDR3, the DNA is TGTGCCAGCAGCTTACTAGCGGGGGCCTACGAGCAGTACTTC. This codes for CASSLLAGAYEQYF.

This clonotype was seen a few times. This chain uses TRBV10-2 with TRBJ2-7; 10 nucleotides align to TRBD2. V dropped 10 bases and J dropped 3; count of bases not matched to a gene: 12. In germline, CDR1 is WSHSY, CDR2 SAAADI. The CDR3 covers 15 residues. This CDR3 reads CATRSPSGRDYEQYF. CDR3 DNA sequence: TGCGCCACCCGGTCCCCGAGCGGGAGGGACTACGAGCAGTACTTC.

This clonotype was observed once. A much larger clone differs from this one at a single base, so this may be a read error. The conserved phenylalanine or tryptophan normally closing the CDR3 is absent here, so this likely arose from a read error. The gene calls are TRBV12-3 or TRBV12-4 and TRBJ2-5; D uncertain. The CDR3 has 15 amino acids. The V gene lost 1 base and the J gene lost 1 base, with 10 bases spanning the gap. DNA of the CDR3: TGTGCCAGCAGTTTAGGGGCGCTGGCCCAAGAGACCCAGTACATC. This translates into CASSLGALAQETQYI.

Comment on this clonotype: The final CDR3 position lacks the conserved phenylalanine or tryptophan, pointing to a likely read error. V gene TRBV20-1 combines with J gene TRBJ1-1; D is unresolved. Germline assignment: CDR1 DFQATT and CDR2 SNEGSKA (reference sequence). The CDR3 runs 17 residues. The V end was cut by 5 bases, the J end by 1 base, with 23 bases between. The CDR3 spells CSASYPGQWKGNTEAFL. DNA of the CDR3: TGCAGTGCTTCTTACCCGGGCCAGTGGAAGGGGAACACTGAAGCTTTCCTT.

A note on this clonotype: A read error is possible here, since a much larger clone lies one base away. This chain uses TRBV12-3 or TRBV12-4 with TRBJ2-2; TRBD1 agrees at 8 bases. CDR3 length equals 17 residues. V shed 10 bases and J 4 bases; nucleotides not matched to a gene: 17. CDR3 DNA: TGTGCCAACAGCCCCCGGTCGGACAGGGTATTCACCGGGGAGCTGTTTTTT. Amino acids: CANSPRSDRVFTGELFF.